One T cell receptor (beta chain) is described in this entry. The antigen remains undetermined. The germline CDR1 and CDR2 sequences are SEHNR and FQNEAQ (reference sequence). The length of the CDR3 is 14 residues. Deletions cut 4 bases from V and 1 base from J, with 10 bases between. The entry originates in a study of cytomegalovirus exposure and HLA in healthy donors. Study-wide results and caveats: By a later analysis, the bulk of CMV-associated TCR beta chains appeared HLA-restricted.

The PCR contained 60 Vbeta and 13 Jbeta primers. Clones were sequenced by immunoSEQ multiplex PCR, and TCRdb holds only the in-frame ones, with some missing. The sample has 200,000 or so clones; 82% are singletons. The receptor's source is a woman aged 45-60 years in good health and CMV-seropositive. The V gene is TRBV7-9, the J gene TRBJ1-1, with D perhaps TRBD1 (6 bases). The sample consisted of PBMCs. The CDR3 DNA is TGTGCCAGCAGCTCGGGACACCGGAACACTGAAGCTTTCTTT. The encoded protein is CASSSGHRNTEAFF.